The entry that follows covers one T cell receptor beta chain sequence. Its antigen is still unknown. V was pared by 0 bases and J by 1 base, with 11 bases between. CDR3 length: 15 amino acids. Looked up from germline, CDR1 is DFQATT and CDR2 is SNEGSKA (reference sequence). The data were obtained in a study of response to subunit inactivated influenza vaccine. Whole-study findings and limits: Few additional T cells are recruited per seasonal influenza vaccination, authors suggested.

TCRdb used MiXCR to reprocess the RT-PCR reads, holding one entry per CDR3 protein. The sample holds under 950,000 distinct CDR3 sequences, over 20% seen once. This clonotype was sampled from a man aged 50 to 59 who received an inactivated influenza vaccine. The V gene is TRBV20-1, the J gene TRBJ2-3, with D unresolved. The sequencing used PBMCs from blood, collected roughly 5 days after vaccination. The CDR3 DNA sequence: TGCAGTGCTAGAGATTCGCGGCGGCGCACAGATACGCAGTATTTT. It encodes CSARDSRRRTDTQYF.